The 21 T cell receptor beta chains below were found in one sample sequenced in a study of blood T cell repertoires in COVID-19. TCRdb keeps only in-frame clones here, not all; method: immunoSEQ multiplex PCR. The profile shows under 70,000 clones, around nine tenths of them singletons. The sample taken for sequencing was peripheral blood. The receptors derive from a man aged 50 to 60 with acute or convalescent COVID-19.

The chain couples TRBV6-1 to TRBJ1-6, with D perhaps matching TRBD1 (5 bases). Germline V CDR1 and CDR2: MNHNS, SASEGT. The length of the CDR3 is 12 residues. Trimming took off 6 bases at V and 13 bases at J, with 13 bases between the two ends. The CDR3 DNA is TGTGCCAGCAGGGAGGGGAATACGCCCCTCCACTTT. It is translated as CASREGNTPLHF.

The J gene is TRBJ1-4, the V gene TRBV4-1, with D hard to call. V lost 4 bases and J 4 bases, leaving 10 bases between the germline ends. The CDR3 length is 14 residues. Germline CDR1 and CDR2: MGHRA and YSYEKL. The CDR3 reads CASSPNRINEKLFF. The CDR3 nucleotides read TGCGCCAGCAGCCCGAACAGAATTAATGAAAAACTGTTTTTT.

CDR3 sequence reads: CASSQVSLGRGLRFEQYF. For the CDR3, the DNA is TGTGCCAGCAGTCAGGTGTCGCTCGGGAGGGGCCTTCGATTCGAGCAGTACTTC. This chain joins TRBV7-2 and TRBJ2-7; 8 bases are shared with TRBD2. Germline CDR1 SGHTA, CDR2 FQGNSA. J gave up 6 bases and V 6 bases, and 22 bases lay outside the gene matches. The CDR3 loop spans 18 amino acids.

This clone was seen just once. The chain uses TRBV10-1 and TRBJ1-1; D might be TRBD1 (6 bases). Germline V gene data show CDR1 as WNHNN and CDR2 as SYGVQD (reference sequence). The CDR3 is 12 residues long. The V end lost 5 bases, the J end lost 6 bases, and 10 bases lay between the germline ends. CDR3 loop: CASSQGTAEAFF. The CDR3 bases are TGCGCCAGCAGTCAGGGGACGGCTGAAGCTTTCTTT.

The rearrangement links TRBV28 to TRBJ1-4, with D possibly matching TRBD1 (6 bases). The CDR3 runs to 14 residues. V was cut by 6 bases and J by 9 bases, with 17 bases left in between. Per germline, CDR1 MDHEN and CDR2 SYDVKM. CDR3 nucleotide sequence: TGTGCCAGCAGACCAACAGGGATCGCGAAAAAACTGTTTTTT. Its translation: CASRPTGIAKKLFF.

The chain combines TRBV6-1 with TRBJ2-1; 10 bases are a match to TRBD1. This CDR3 has 15 amino acids. With V trimmed by 9 bases and J by 2 bases, 7 bases remained unmatched. Germline V gene data show CDR1 as MNHNS and CDR2 as SASEGT. Here the CDR3 reads CASREGQGTYNEQFF. CDR3 sequence (DNA): TGTGCCAGTCGTGAGGGACAGGGGACCTACAATGAGCAGTTCTTC.

The rearrangement joins TRBV5-5 to TRBJ2-7; 9 bases are a match to TRBD1. V shed 4 bases and J 3 bases; nucleotides not matched to a gene: 5. The CDR3 length is 14 residues. Germline CDR1 SGHKS, CDR2 YYEKEE (reference sequence). The CDR3 reads CASSPGQGHYEQYF. The CDR3 bases are TGTGCCAGCAGCCCGGGACAGGGACACTACGAGCAGTACTTC.

The chain combines TRBV3-1 (or the pseudogene TRBV3-2) with TRBJ1-1, with TRBD1 as a possible D gene (6 bases). Per germline, CDR1 LGHDT and CDR2 YNNKEL (reference sequence). The CDR3 is made up of 14 amino acids. V gave up 4 bases and J gave up 3 bases, with 12 bases separating them. The CDR3 sequence is CASSRGQSDTEAFF. The CDR3 coding sequence is TGTGCCAGCAGCCGCGGACAGTCTGACACTGAAGCTTTCTTT.

Notes on this clone: Other nucleotide sequences from this sample produce the same CDR3. The chain employs TRBV5-1 and TRBJ1-2; no firm D call. Germline CDR1 is SGHRS and CDR2 is YFSETQ. The CDR3 has 14 residues. The ends were cut back, 3 bases at V and 7 bases at J, with 16 bases in the middle. CDR3 in DNA: TGCGCCAGCAGCTACCCACGCGAGGGCGGTGGCTACACCTTC. It codes for CASSYPREGGGYTF.

The rearrangement joins TRBV2 to TRBJ2-7, with TRBD2 matching over 7 bases. In germline, CDR1 is SNHLY, CDR2 FYNNEI. The trim removed 7 bases at V and 3 bases at J, leaving 6 bases unmatched. The CDR3 length is 13 residues. CDR3 DNA sequence: TGTGCCAGCAAGAGAGGGGAGGGCTACGAGCAGTACTTC. This codes for CASKRGEGYEQYF.

This chain uses TRBV10-3 with TRBJ2-7; 10 nucleotides agree with TRBD2. The CDR3 is made up of 15 amino acids. V lost 3 bases, J lost 5 bases, and 7 bases stayed unmatched. CDR1 is ENHRY and CDR2 is SYGVKD in the germline V gene. The CDR3 DNA is TGTGCCATCAGTGACCTAGCGGGAGCGAATCACGAGCAGTACTTC. Its protein product is CAISDLAGANHEQYF.

The rearrangement joins TRBV19 to TRBJ1-5; 9 bases are shared with TRBD1. Trimming took 1 base from V and 5 from J; bases not matched to a gene: 3. Germline CDR1 is LNHDA and CDR2 is SQIVND (reference sequence). This CDR3 contains 15 residues. DNA for the CDR3: TGTGCCAGTAGTATAGCAACAGGGGGCTATCAGCCCCAGCATTTT. This codes for CASSIATGGYQPQHF.

The chain recombines TRBV6-5 with TRBJ1-1, with 8 bases identical to TRBD1. Germline V CDR1 and CDR2: MNHEY, SVGAGI. V shed 2 bases and J 5 bases; nucleotides not matched to a gene: 4. The CDR3 consists of 14 residues. CDR3 coding DNA: TGTGCCAGCAGTTACGGACAGGGAGGGACTGAAGCTTTCTTT. This encodes CASSYGQGGTEAFF.

The rearrangement uses TRBV10-1 and TRBJ2-5; D might be TRBD1 (5 bases). The germline V gene has CDR1 WNHNN and CDR2 SYGVQD (reference sequence). This CDR3 region has 14 residues. The V and J ends lost 0 bases and 8 bases respectively, with 13 bases between them. The DNA for the CDR3 is TGCGCCAGCAGTGAGTCCGGACACAGCCCTACCCAGTACTTC. Translating it yields CASSESGHSPTQYF.

The chain uses TRBV30 and TRBJ2-7; 8 bases agree with TRBD1. This CDR3 is 13 amino acids long. Trimming took 1 base from V and 5 from J; bases not matched to a gene: 4. CDR1 and CDR2 from the germline V gene are GTSNPN and SVGIG (reference sequence). The CDR3 nucleotides are TGTGCCTGGAGTGGGACAGGGAAACACGAGCAGTACTTC. Residues: CAWSGTGKHEQYF.

The J gene is TRBJ1-2, the V gene TRBV18; D remains unclear. Trimming shortened V by 2 bases and J by 5 bases, and 6 bases separated the two germline ends. Germline CDR1 reads KGHSH; CDR2 reads LQKENI. The CDR3 extends over 12 amino acids. Here the CDR3 reads CASSPGEYGYTF. CDR3 in DNA: TGTGCCAGCTCACCAGGGGAGTATGGCTACACCTTC.

The rearrangement uses TRBV18 and TRBJ2-1; D may be TRBD1 (7 bases). The germline V gene encodes CDR1 KGHSH and CDR2 LQKENI. V was cut by 3 bases and J by 4 bases, with 13 bases left in between. CDR3 length: 15 residues. The CDR3 spells CASSPRQGLYNEQFF. For the CDR3, the DNA is TGTGCCAGCTCACCGAGACAGGGACTTTACAATGAGCAGTTCTTC.

This clone came up a few times. The chain uses TRBV5-5 and TRBJ1-1; tentatively, D is TRBD1 (5 bases). Germline V gives CDR1 SGHKS, CDR2 YYEKEE (reference sequence). The V and J ends lost 0 bases and 0 bases respectively, with 9 bases between them. The CDR3 sequence is 15 residues long. The CDR3 DNA reads TGTGCCAGCAGCTTGGGGTCAGGGATGAACACTGAAGCTTTCTTT. Translation gives CASSLGSGMNTEAFF.

The chain has TRBV5-5 and TRBJ1-2; D is undetermined. The germline V gene encodes CDR1 SGHKS and CDR2 YYEKEE (reference sequence). The germline V and J ends were trimmed by 0 bases and 4 bases, with 10 bases remaining between them. The CDR3 loop spans 14 amino acids. The CDR3 bases are TGTGCCAGCAGCTTGGGCGGGGATAGCTATGGCTACACCTTC. Translation: CASSLGGDSYGYTF.

The rearrangement joins TRBV7-9 to TRBJ2-1; 10 nucleotides line up with TRBD1. The germline gives CDR1 SEHNR, CDR2 FQNEAQ (reference sequence). The J segment lost 8 bases and the V segment lost 5 bases, leaving 9 bases of the junction unmatched. The CDR3 contains 15 residues. CDR3 coding DNA: TGTGCCAGCAGCCCGGACAGGGGGTTTTTGTATGAGCAGTTCTTC. As protein: CASSPDRGFLYEQFF.

This chain connects TRBV5-6 to TRBJ2-1, with D possibly matching TRBD2 (5 bases). The germline V gene has CDR1 SGHDT and CDR2 YYEEEE. The V end lost 2 bases, the J end lost 6 bases, and 18 bases lay between the germline ends. The CDR3 loop spans 16 amino acids. The chain's CDR3 is CASSFPGIFGGNEQFF. The CDR3 DNA is TGTGCCAGCAGCTTCCCTGGCATCTTTGGAGGCAATGAGCAGTTCTTC.